This TCR beta chain stems from a study of CD8+CD57+ T cells in acquired aplastic anemia. Study as a whole: Sorted CD4+ and CD8+ cells yielded DNA averaging around 3.2 ug.

Both TCR beta VDJ combination and CDR3 sequence profiling were carried out. Genomic DNA was the template for this profiling. A single record per CDR3 protein comes from TCRdb applying MiXCR to the reads. The sample carries hundreds of thousands of distinct CDR3 sequences, approximately 80% recorded once. Notes on this clonotype: One junction end does not reproduce the germline sequence, and a read error may be involved.

Patients included in sequencing had previously demonstrated CD8+CD57+ cell expansion by flow cytometry. The cohort consisted entirely of patients having severe acquired aplastic anemia. At blood sampling, none of the patients had yet received therapy. The CDR3 length is 14 residues. CDR1 is SGHVS, CDR2 FQNEAQ, per germline. The chain links TRBV7-8 to TRBJ1-2; the D is unclear. This receptor was obtained from a human donor with aplastic anemia. Material for sequencing was sorted CD4+, CD8+, or CD8+CD57+ T cells (not recorded which) from PBMCs. Here the CDR3 reads CASSLAGGPDAHTF. In DNA form, the CDR3 reads TGTGCCAGCAGCTTAGCGGGAGGTCCCGATGCGCACACTTTC. Full variable domain (rest looked up from reference TRBV7-8 and TRBJ1-2): GAGVSQSPRYKVAKRGQDVALRCDPISGHVSLFWYQQALGQGPEFLTYFQNEAQLDKSGLPSDRFFAERPEGSVSTLKIQRTQQEDSAVYLCASSLAGGPDAHTFGSGTRLTVV.